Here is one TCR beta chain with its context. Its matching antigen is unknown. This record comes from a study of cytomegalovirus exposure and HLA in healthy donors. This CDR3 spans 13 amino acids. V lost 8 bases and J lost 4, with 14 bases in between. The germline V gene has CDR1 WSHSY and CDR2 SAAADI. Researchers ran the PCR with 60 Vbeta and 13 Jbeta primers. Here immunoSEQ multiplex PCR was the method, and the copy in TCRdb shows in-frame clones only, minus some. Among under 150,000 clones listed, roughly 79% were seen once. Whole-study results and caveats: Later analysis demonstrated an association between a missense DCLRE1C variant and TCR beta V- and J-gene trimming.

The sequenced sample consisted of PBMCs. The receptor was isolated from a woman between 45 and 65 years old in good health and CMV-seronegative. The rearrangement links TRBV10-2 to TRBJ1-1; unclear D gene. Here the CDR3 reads CASGNLRSTEAFF. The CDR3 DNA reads TGCGCCAGCGGTAACCTTAGGAGCACTGAAGCTTTCTTT.